The sequence of this TCR beta chain was determined in a study of T cell responses to AZD1222 COVID-19 vaccine. Whole-study results and caveats: The study identified only five to seven AZD1222 recipients as seropositive at baseline.

Trimming left V 7 bases short and J 9 bases short, with 19 bases between. The CDR3 contains 14 residues. Germline lookup yields CDR1 LNHDA and CDR2 SQIVND (reference sequence). This clone was seen only once. What it recognizes is unknown. Measured with immunoSEQ multiplex PCR; TCRdb has only the in-frame clones, and not every one. This sample has under 150,000 clones, with about 92% found just once. This clonotype originated in an adult in good health. The gene calls are TRBV19 and TRBJ2-1; D unclear. Specimen: peripheral blood, collected on day 0 of AZD1222 vaccination. DNA of the CDR3: TGTGCCAGTACCCTAACGATGATATCGGGTGAGCAGTTCTTC. Protein: CASTLTMISGEQFF.